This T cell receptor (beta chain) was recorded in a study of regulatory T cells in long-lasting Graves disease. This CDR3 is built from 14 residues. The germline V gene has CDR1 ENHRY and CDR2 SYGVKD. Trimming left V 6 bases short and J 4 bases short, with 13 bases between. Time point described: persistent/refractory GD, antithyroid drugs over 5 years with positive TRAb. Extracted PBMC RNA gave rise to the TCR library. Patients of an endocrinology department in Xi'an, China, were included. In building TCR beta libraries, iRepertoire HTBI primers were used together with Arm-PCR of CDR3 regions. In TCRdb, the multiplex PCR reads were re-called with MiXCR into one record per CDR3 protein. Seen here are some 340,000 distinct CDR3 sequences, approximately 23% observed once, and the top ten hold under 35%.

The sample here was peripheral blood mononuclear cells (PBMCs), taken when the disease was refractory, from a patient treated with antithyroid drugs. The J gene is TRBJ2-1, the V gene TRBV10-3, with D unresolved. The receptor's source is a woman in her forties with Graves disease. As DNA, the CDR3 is TGTGCCATCAGAATAGACGTAAGTTACAATGAGCAGTTCTTC. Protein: CAIRIDVSYNEQFF.